This T cell receptor beta chain was profiled in a study of blood T cell repertoires in COVID-19. Overall study context: PBMCs, B-cell-depleted T cells, or T cells were the source of the cDNA or gDNA that made up the material.

Germline values: CDR1 MGHRA, CDR2 YSYEKL. This CDR3 spans 15 amino acids. V dropped 2 bases and J dropped 5; count of bases not matched to a gene: 8. The method was immunoSEQ multiplex PCR; TCRdb's version includes in-frame clones alone and lacks a portion of them. This sample has fewer than 25,000 clones; about nine tenths occur once, and the top ten carry 25%. The sequenced sample consisted of peripheral blood. The V call is TRBV4-1, the J call TRBJ2-7, with 8 bases fitting TRBD2. The clonotype was recovered from a human donor with active COVID-19. The donor label of this sample is uncertain. This CDR3 reads CASSQSGSGGDEQYF. The CDR3 bases are TGCGCCAGCAGCCAAAGCGGGAGCGGTGGCGACGAGCAGTACTTC.